These 31 T cell receptor beta chains were all obtained from the same sample, sequenced in a study of blood T cells in healthy people across ages (dated by TCRdb to between 2014 and 2017). The method was 5' RACE. The run used an Illumina HiSeq 2500. The second PCR ran for roughly 7 to 12 cycles and used a J-beta primer mix along with a sample-barcoded 5' primer. The public reads were quality trimmed at Q25 with fastp and then assembled into clones with MiXCR by TCRdb, keeping productive beta chains. Rows with a matching CDR3 protein are joined into one entry that keeps the most common DNA and genes. The sample yields about 800,000 distinct CDR3 sequences; roughly 64% were counted once. Of the sample, 20% to 25% is held by the ten largest clones. The sample consisted of blood. The receptors were sampled from a man in his thirties or forties in good health.

This CDR3 reads CASSLAASAEQFF. The CDR3 coding sequence is TGTGCCAGCAGCTTAGCTGCGTCAGCCGAGCAGTTCTTC. This sequence joins TRBV7-2 and TRBJ2-1; unclear D gene. Trimming took 0 bases from V and 10 from J, leaving 10 bases between them. The CDR3 is made up of 13 amino acids. The germline CDR1 and CDR2 sequences are SGHTA and FQGNSA.

This chain joins TRBV7-9 and TRBJ2-1; D call uncertain. V was clipped by 5 bases and J by 8 bases, with 13 bases between them. CDR3 length equals 13 residues. CDR1 and CDR2 (germline): SEHNR, FQNEAQ (reference sequence). The CDR3 here is CASSPSAAYEQFF. The CDR3 bases are TGTGCCAGCAGCCCCTCGGCAGCATATGAGCAGTTCTTC.

This clonotype is a singleton in its sample. This chain connects TRBV20-1 to TRBJ1-6; D unclear. Germline CDR1 DFQATT, CDR2 SNEGSKA (reference sequence). V was cut by 0 bases and J by 2 bases, with 8 bases left in between. The CDR3 has 15 amino acids. The CDR3 spells CSARDETPYNSPLHF. CDR3 sequence (DNA): TGCAGTGCTAGAGATGAGACCCCCTATAATTCACCCCTCCACTTT.

This chain links TRBV5-1 with TRBJ2-7; 9 nucleotides match TRBD1. The CDR3 length is 15 residues. After removal of 9 bases from V and 3 bases from J, the junction contained 13 bases not matched to a gene. CDR1 is SGHRS and CDR2 is YFSETQ in the germline V gene. The CDR3 reads CATRQWDREVYEQYF. The CDR3 DNA follows: TGCGCCACGAGACAGTGGGACAGGGAAGTCTACGAGCAGTACTTC.

The genes are TRBV20-1 and TRBJ2-7; the D gene is possibly TRBD2 (6 bases). The end of the DNA fits TRBJ2-5 better, so the J call may be wrong. This CDR3 comprises 16 residues. The germline V gene has CDR1 DFQATT and CDR2 SNEGSKA (reference sequence). DNA of the CDR3: TGCAGTGCTAGAGATATGGGAGGACTACTCGGGGAGACCCAGTACTTC. It is translated as CSARDMGGLLGETQYF.

The chain joins TRBV6-5 to TRBJ2-7; D gene uncertain. The CDR3 is 12 residues long. In germline, CDR1 is MNHEY, CDR2 SVGAGI. V was shortened by 5 bases and J by 3 bases, with 8 bases between the two germline ends. The chain's CDR3 is CASSPKRYEQYF. In DNA form, the CDR3 reads TGTGCCAGCAGTCCAAAACGCTACGAGCAGTACTTC.

This clonotype was observed once. The chain recombines TRBV5-1 with TRBJ2-1; D possibly corresponds to TRBD1 (5 bases). The germline gives CDR1 SGHRS, CDR2 YFSETQ. The CDR3 is 15 amino acids. V was shortened by 0 bases and J by 8 bases, with 15 bases between the two germline ends. The chain's CDR3 is CASSLVVGEWDEQFF. The CDR3 DNA follows: TGCGCCAGCAGCTTGGTTGTAGGGGAATGGGATGAGCAGTTCTTC.

This sequence joins TRBV20-1 and TRBJ2-1, with 7 bases that match TRBD2. V lost 3 bases and J lost 7; bases outside the gene matches: 9. The CDR3 spans 14 residues. Germline V gene data show CDR1 as DFQATT and CDR2 as SNEGSKA (reference sequence). CDR3 nucleotides: TGCAGTGCTAGCTCTCCTAGCGGAATGAATGAGCAGTTCTTC. Amino acids: CSASSPSGMNEQFF.

The chain uses TRBV10-3 and TRBJ2-3; 7 nucleotides line up with TRBD1. V was pared by 3 bases and J by 3 bases, with 12 bases of the junction left unmatched. This CDR3 is built from 17 residues. The germline V gene encodes CDR1 ENHRY and CDR2 SYGVKD. The CDR3 region has the DNA TGTGCCATCAGTGATGCCGACCCCAGGGGGAGTACAGATACGCAGTATTTT. It yields the protein CAISDADPRGSTDTQYF.

This clonotype has only a few counts. The chain recombines TRBV10-2 with TRBJ2-5; tentative D call: TRBD1 (5 bases). Deletions cut 6 bases from V and 2 bases from J, with 10 bases between. The CDR3 totals 13 residues. The germline CDR1 and CDR2 sequences are WSHSY and SAAADI. The CDR3 DNA sequence: TGCGCCAGCAGAGTGACAGTACAAGAGACCCAGTACTTC. It specifies CASRVTVQETQYF.

The rearrangement uses TRBV5-1 and TRBJ2-7; 8 bases are a match to TRBD1. J gave up 6 bases and V 4 bases, and 9 bases lay outside the gene matches. Germline V lookup: CDR1 SGHRS, CDR2 YFSETQ. The CDR3 extends over 14 amino acids. CDR3 bases: TGCGCCAGCAGCCGAGAGGGGACAGGTAGCGAGCAGTACTTC. Protein sequence: CASSREGTGSEQYF. The whole variable domain, remainder taken from reference TRBV5-1 and TRBJ2-7, is KAGVTQTPRYLIKTRGQQVTLSCSPISGHRSVSWYQQTPGQGLQFLFEYFSETQRNKGNFPGRFSGRQFSNSRSEMNVSTLELGDSALYLCASSREGTGSEQYFGPGTRLTVT.

The chain recombines TRBV3-1 with TRBJ2-7; possible D gene TRBD2, 6 bases. The germline V and J ends were trimmed by 5 bases and 5 bases, with 13 bases remaining between them. Germline CDR1 and CDR2: LGHDT and YNNKEL (reference sequence). The CDR3 covers 13 residues. The CDR3 loop is CASSVTSRHEQYF. The DNA for the CDR3 is TGTGCCAGCAGCGTAACTAGCCGCCACGAGCAGTACTTC.

The rearrangement links TRBV5-1 to TRBJ1-4, with D perhaps TRBD1 (6 bases). This CDR3 comprises 16 residues. The germline CDR1 and CDR2 sequences are SGHRS and YFSETQ. V gave up 3 bases and J gave up 0 bases, with 12 bases separating them. CDR3 DNA sequence: TGCGCCAGCAGCTGGGGGCGGCAATCAACTAATGAAAAACTGTTTTTT. Amino acids: CASSWGRQSTNEKLFF.

V and J are TRBV20-1 and TRBJ2-5, with D possibly being TRBD2 (5 bases). There are 10 residues in the CDR3. From germline, CDR1 is DFQATT and CDR2 SNEGSKA (reference sequence). Trimming removed 7 bases from V and 5 bases from J, with 8 bases in between. CDR3 sequence reads: CSGGWETQYF. CDR3 bases: TGCAGTGGAGGGTGGGAGACCCAGTACTTC.

This chain joins TRBV29-1 and TRBJ1-1; 10 bases agree with TRBD1. V lost 3 bases to trimming and J lost 4 bases; unmatched junction nucleotides: 2. This CDR3 is 13 amino acids long. Germline lookup yields CDR1 SQVTM and CDR2 ANQGSEA. CDR3 sequence reads: CSVETGGFTEAFF. The CDR3 region has the DNA TGCAGCGTTGAGACAGGGGGCTTCACTGAAGCTTTCTTT.

V usage is TRBV29-1 and J usage is TRBJ1-5; no reliable D call. The CDR3 sequence is 12 residues long. Trimming removed 6 bases from V and 2 bases from J, with 8 bases in between. Per germline, CDR1 SQVTM and CDR2 ANQGSEA. The DNA of the CDR3 is TGCAGCGTCGGTTGGGGCAATCAGCCCCAGCATTTT. Protein sequence: CSVGWGNQPQHF. The variable domain in full, with the rest retrieved from reference TRBV29-1 and TRBJ1-5, is SAVISQKPSRDICQRGTSLTIQCQVDSQVTMMFWYRQQPGQSLTLIATANQGSEATYESGFVIDKFPISRPNLTFSTLTVSNMSPEDSSIYLCSVGWGNQPQHFGDGTRLSIL.

The count of this clonotype is one. CDR3 sequence reads: CASSLGPGRTTEAFF. CDR3 DNA: TGCGCCAGCAGCTTAGGTCCCGGGAGGACCACTGAAGCTTTCTTT. The V call is TRBV5-1, the J call TRBJ1-1; D ambiguous. This CDR3 has 15 amino acids. Germline V lookup: CDR1 SGHRS, CDR2 YFSETQ. The V and J ends lost 2 bases and 4 bases respectively, with 15 bases between them.

The chain carries TRBV14 and TRBJ2-7, with D possibly TRBD1 on 5 matching bases. CDR1 SGHDN and CDR2 FVKESK come from the germline V gene. V was clipped by 1 base and J by 0 bases, with 10 bases between them. The CDR3 is 15 amino acids. CDR3 DNA: TGTGCCAGCAGCCAAGGACAGCGAAGCTCCTACGAGCAGTACTTC. It is translated as CASSQGQRSSYEQYF.

The rearrangement joins TRBV4-2 to TRBJ2-4; D call uncertain. Trimming took off 0 bases at V and 15 bases at J, with 12 bases between the two ends. The length of the CDR3 is 12 residues. Germline values: CDR1 LGHNA, CDR2 YNFKEQ. CDR3 nucleotide sequence: TGTGCCAGCAGCCAAGATTCCTACGAGCCGTACTTC. Encoded protein: CASSQDSYEPYF.

The chain joins TRBV20-1 to TRBJ2-3; 11 positions match TRBD2. CDR1 DFQATT and CDR2 SNEGSKA come from the germline V gene (reference sequence). The CDR3 totals 16 residues. V lost 5 bases, J lost 2 bases, and 9 bases stayed unmatched. The CDR3 loop reads CSAPGPGLAVTDTQYF. DNA of the CDR3: TGCAGTGCTCCAGGACCGGGACTAGCGGTCACAGATACGCAGTATTTT.

This clonotype was seen only a few times. The CDR3 loop reads CSVYRGTEAFF. CDR3 in DNA: TGCAGCGTTTATAGGGGGACTGAAGCTTTCTTT. The V and J genes are TRBV29-1 and TRBJ1-1; D perhaps matches TRBD1 (6 bases). The V end was cut by 5 bases, the J end by 5 bases, with 9 bases between. The CDR3 covers 11 residues. The germline V gene encodes CDR1 SQVTM and CDR2 ANQGSEA. The full variable domain, completed using reference TRBV29-1 and TRBJ1-1, is SAVISQKPSRDICQRGTSLTIQCQVDSQVTMMFWYRQQPGQSLTLIATANQGSEATYESGFVIDKFPISRPNLTFSTLTVSNMSPEDSSIYLCSVYRGTEAFFGQGTRLTVV.

This chain connects TRBV7-2 to TRBJ2-7, with D perhaps being TRBD1 or TRBD2 (6 bases each). The DNA end is more similar to TRBJ2-5, so the J call may be wrong. CDR3 length equals 16 residues. Per the germline V gene, CDR1 is SGHTA and CDR2 is FQGNSA. Here the CDR3 DNA reads TGTGCCAGCAGCCAATTCGAACAGGGACTTAAAGAGACCCAGTACTTC. Translated: CASSQFEQGLKETQYF.

With respect to this clonotype: Germline and junction disagree at one end, which may indicate a read error. This chain links TRBV7-9 with TRBJ2-5, with D tentatively TRBD2 (7 bases). CDR3 length: 15 residues. Germline CDR1 SEHNR, CDR2 FQNEAQ (reference sequence). CDR3 nucleotides: TGTGCCAGCAGCTTAGTCGGCGGGGGCCAAGAGGCCCAGTACTTC. It translates to CASSLVGGGQEAQYF.

The chain uses TRBV20-1 and TRBJ2-1; 10 positions match TRBD2. J was trimmed by 10 bases and V by 5 bases; bases with no gene match: 14. CDR1 and CDR2 from the germline V gene are DFQATT and SNEGSKA (reference sequence). The CDR3 is 15 amino acids. CDR3 DNA: TGCAGTGCTCCAAAGGTGGCTAGCGGGAGCGGCGAGCAGTTCTTC. It codes for CSAPKVASGSGEQFF.

The chain is built from TRBV29-1 and TRBJ2-3, with 8 bases fitting TRBD1. Trimming at V came to 1 base and at J to 3 bases, leaving 6 bases not matched to a gene. The CDR3 loop spans 15 amino acids. From germline, CDR1 is SQVTM and CDR2 ANQGSEA. Here the CDR3 DNA reads TGCAGCGTTGAAGCGGCTAGGACAGGGACAGATACGCAGTATTTT. Translated: CSVEAARTGTDTQYF.

This clonotype was detected a few times. The rearrangement links TRBV11-2 to TRBJ2-2, with 9 bases identical to TRBD2. The trim removed 7 bases at V and 3 bases at J, leaving 6 bases unmatched. This CDR3 contains 15 residues. Germline assignment: CDR1 SGHAT and CDR2 FQNNGV. As DNA, the CDR3 is TGTGCCAGCATCGAGGCTAGCGGGGACACCGGGGAGCTGTTTTTT. Protein sequence: CASIEASGDTGELFF.

The chain combines TRBV10-3 with TRBJ2-1; 16 bases are a match to TRBD2. Germline CDR1 ENHRY, CDR2 SYGVKD. Trimming cost V 9 bases and J 9 bases; bases outside gene matches: 11. This CDR3 has 16 residues. CDR3 nucleotides: TGTGCCATAGACATCGGGACTAGCGGGGGGGCCGGTGAGCAGTTCTTC. This encodes CAIDIGTSGGAGEQFF.

This clonotype was recorded once. The genes are TRBV7-2 and TRBJ2-1; the match to TRBD2 covers 11 bases. The V segment lost 4 bases and the J segment 8 bases; nucleotides outside the gene matches: 7. The CDR3 loop spans 15 amino acids. Germline V lookup: CDR1 SGHTA, CDR2 FQGNSA. CDR3 DNA: TGTGCCAGCAGCTCCAATAGCGGGAGGGCATATGAGCAGTTCTTC. Its translation is CASSSNSGRAYEQFF.

The genes are TRBV20-1 and TRBJ2-7; 11 positions match TRBD2. The CDR3 has 15 residues. With 0 bases clipped from V and 3 bases from J, the junction kept 4 bases outside the gene matches. CDR1 and CDR2 (germline): DFQATT, SNEGSKA (reference sequence). CDR3 in amino acids: CSAREGTSGVYEQYF. In nucleotides, the CDR3 is TGCAGTGCTAGAGAGGGGACTAGCGGAGTCTACGAGCAGTACTTC.

A word on this clonotype: The junction shows a germline mismatch at one end, possibly a read error. V usage is TRBV28 and J usage is TRBJ1-4; D possibly corresponds to TRBD1 (6 bases). The germline gives CDR1 MDHEN, CDR2 SYDVKM. The length of the CDR3 is 14 residues. The CDR3 DNA follows: TGTGCCAGCAGTTTGACAGGAGTAGGCGAAAAACCGTTTTTT. Protein sequence: CASSLTGVGEKPFF.

J is TRBJ2-7 and V is TRBV28, with 9 bases that match TRBD2. CDR3 length: 15 amino acids. CDR1 is MDHEN and CDR2 is SYDVKM in the germline V gene. J lost 0 bases, V lost 6 bases, and 6 bases had no gene match. CDR3 nucleotide sequence: TGTGCCAGCAGCCAAAGCGGGAGGATCTCCTACGAGCAGTACTTC. It yields the protein CASSQSGRISYEQYF.